The clone carrying this T cell receptor (beta chain) was seen many times. A sample-barcoded 5' primer and a J-beta primer mix were used in a second PCR of about 6 to 11 cycles. From the 5' RACE reads, TCRdb called clonotypes with MiXCR, one entry per CDR3 protein. The sample holds over a million distinct CDR3 sequences; less than 45% are singletons and the top ten take about 3.8%. The data were obtained in a study of blood T cells in healthy people across ages. This CDR3 is 14 amino acids long. CDR1 is ENHRY, CDR2 SYGVKD, per germline. V lost 9 bases and J lost 0, with 12 bases in between. Healthy Caucasian individuals from Russia aged roughly 6 to 90 were enrolled as donors.

The chain joins TRBV10-3 to TRBJ2-1; maybe TRBD1 (5 bases). The TCR originated in a woman aged 18-30 years in good health. The specimen was blood. The CDR3, as DNA: TGTGCCATGGGAAGGGGTTCCTCCTACAATGAGCAGTTCTTC. Translated, it gives CAMGRGSSYNEQFF.